What follows are 3 T cell receptor beta chains derived from one specimen sequenced in a study of blood T cell repertoires in COVID-19. The method was immunoSEQ multiplex PCR; TCRdb's version includes in-frame clones alone and lacks a portion of them. The sample includes about 35,000 clones, about 92% seen only once; the top ten take approximately 20%. The sequencing input was peripheral blood. Receptors originate from an elderly man with acute or convalescent COVID-19.

The genes are TRBV7-9 and TRBJ1-5; D may be TRBD1 (6 bases). The CDR3 contains 17 residues. The V end was cut by 5 bases, the J end by 4 bases, with 21 bases between. CDR1 and CDR2 from the germline V gene are SEHNR and FQNEAQ (reference sequence). The chain's CDR3 is CASSPDSGGAWNQPQHF. In DNA, the CDR3 is TGTGCCAGCAGCCCAGACAGCGGGGGGGCCTGGAATCAGCCCCAGCATTTT.

This clone was observed a handful of times. The CDR3 is CASLSGTRNEQFF. The CDR3 region has the DNA TGTGCCAGCCTCTCCGGGACTAGAAATGAGCAGTTCTTC. The V gene is TRBV28, the J gene TRBJ2-1; 8 bases are a match to TRBD2. Trimming cost V 8 bases and J 7 bases; bases outside gene matches: 7. The CDR3 has 13 amino acids. Germline V gene sequence: CDR1 MDHEN, CDR2 SYDVKM.

The rearrangement joins TRBV7-2 to TRBJ2-5; 7 bases map to TRBD2. This CDR3 region has 16 residues. V trimming: 0 bases; J trimming: 5 bases; junction bases outside the gene matches: 9. Germline V lookup: CDR1 SGHTA, CDR2 FQGNSA. The CDR3 is CASSLAGGGSWETQYF. CDR3 coding DNA: TGTGCCAGCAGCTTAGCGGGCGGGGGTTCGTGGGAGACCCAGTACTTC.